The 3 T cell receptor gamma chains below come from one sample, sequenced in a study of Vδ1+ human thymocytes. The antigens these receptors bind are not known. Notes on the study in general: Thymic TRG and TRD repertoires appeared highly polyclonal, with Gaussian CDR3 length distributions.

The template was reverse-transcribed extracted RNA. Pooled V-gene forward primers with one constant-region reverse primer generated the CDR3 amplicons by multiplex PCR. TCRdb re-called clones from the multiplex PCR reads via CATT. The sample has about 6,500 gamma-chain clones, 40% to 50% seen once; the top ten hold roughly 1.9%. Sequences were obtained from Vdelta1+ gamma-delta thymocytes from the thymus. Documented subset: FACS-sorted CD3+ TCRalphabeta- TCRVdelta1+ TCRVdelta2- thymocytes. Source of these receptors: a boy under two years old who had congenital heart surgery.

The chain couples TRGV5 to TRGJ1 or TRGJ2. Trimming cost V 3 bases and J 4 bases; bases outside gene matches: 9. Germline values: CDR1 VINAFY, CDR2 YDVSNSKD. CDR3 length: 14 amino acids. The CDR3 reads CATWDAQSYYKKLF. Here the CDR3 DNA reads TGTGCCACCTGGGACGCTCAGAGCTATTATAAGAAACTCTTT.

This chain uses TRGV8 with TRGJ1 or TRGJ2. The J gene was not available in TCRdb and was assigned here by matching the DNA to germline segments. V dropped 0 bases and J dropped 7; count of bases not matched to a gene: 6. Germline lookup yields CDR1 VENAVY and CDR2 YDSYNSRV. This CDR3 has 13 residues. CDR3 sequence: CATWDRWGYKKLF. In DNA, the CDR3 is TGTGCCACCTGGGATAGGTGGGGGTATAAGAAACTCTTT.

With regard to this clone: At one boundary the junction diverges from the germline segment, which might be a read error. This chain links TRGV5 with TRGJ1 or TRGJ2. TCRdb is silent on the J gene; assignment here came from matching the DNA to germline. The CDR3 consists of 15 residues. Germline CDR1 and CDR2: VINAFY and YDVSNSKD. CDR3 loop: CAAWDRQGNYYKKLF. For the CDR3, the DNA is TGTGCCGCCTGGGACAGGCAGGGGAATTATTATAAGAAACTCTTT.